Presented here are 23 T cell receptor beta chains from one specimen sequenced in a study of T-cell memory formation after mild COVID-19. MiXCR, applied by TCRdb to the 5' RACE reads, yields one record per CDR3 protein. Of 500,000 to 650,000 distinct CDR3 sequences in the sample, about 20% are singletons; the top ten hold about 8.4%. The sample taken for sequencing was PBMCs or a T cell subset sorted from them (not recorded which). Receptor source: an adult woman who had mild COVID-19 (a few samples of this study predate the infection). Cell type and time point are not known.

This clonotype was seen many times. V gene TRBV7-2 combines with J gene TRBJ2-7, with 9 bases lining up with TRBD1. V lost 5 bases, J lost 5 bases, and 7 bases stayed unmatched. The CDR3 sequence is 14 residues long. Germline V CDR1 and CDR2: SGHTA, FQGNSA. The CDR3 spells CASSLGTGYDEQYF. DNA of the CDR3: TGTGCCAGCAGCCTCGGGACAGGGTACGACGAGCAGTACTTC. Looking up the rest from reference TRBV7-2 and TRBJ2-7 gives the full variable domain: GAGVSQSPSNKVTEKGKDVELRCDPISGHTALYWYRQSLGQGLEFLIYFQGNSAPDKSGLPSDRFSAERTGGSVSTLTIQRTQQEDSAVYLCASSLGTGYDEQYFGPGTRLTVT.

At least ten counts were recorded for this clonotype. The chain employs TRBV10-3 and TRBJ1-1, with TRBD1 matching over 7 bases. Per the germline V gene, CDR1 is ENHRY and CDR2 is SYGVKD. This CDR3 has 13 residues. Trimming cost V 5 bases and J 5 bases; bases outside gene matches: 5. The CDR3 bases are TGTGCCATCAGTCGAGACAGGGTTACTGAAGCTTTCTTT. The encoded protein is CAISRDRVTEAFF.

The CDR3 spells CASSPGSLGESYEQYF. Written as DNA, the CDR3 is TGTGCCAGCAGCCCCGGTTCTCTAGGAGAAAGCTACGAGCAGTACTTC. V is TRBV7-9 and J is TRBJ2-7; D remains unclear. CDR1 and CDR2 (germline): SEHNR, FQNEAQ (reference sequence). The CDR3 is made up of 16 amino acids. V lost 5 bases to trimming and J lost 3 bases, with 20 bases between them.

This clonotype appeared a few times. The V and J genes are TRBV3-1 and TRBJ2-3, with 10 bases that match TRBD2. Per germline, CDR1 LGHDT and CDR2 YNNKEL (reference sequence). Unmatched junction bases numbered 13, after V lost 4 bases and J lost 6 bases. The CDR3 extends over 17 amino acids. CDR3 DNA sequence: TGTGCCAGCAGCCCGATCCAAGGACTAGCGGAGCGGGATACGCAGTATTTT. Its protein is CASSPIQGLAERDTQYF.

This chain connects TRBV5-1 to TRBJ2-3; weak D call: TRBD2 (5 bases). Trimming removed 4 bases from V and 7 bases from J, with 13 bases in between. The germline V gene encodes CDR1 SGHRS and CDR2 YFSETQ. The CDR3 extends over 13 amino acids. The CDR3 reads CASSQMTTYTQYF. The CDR3 DNA reads as TGCGCCAGCAGCCAGATGACTACCTATACGCAGTATTTT.

The chain uses TRBV20-1 and TRBJ2-7, with TRBD2 matching over 15 bases. Looked up from germline, CDR1 is DFQATT and CDR2 is SNEGSKA (reference sequence). J gave up 3 bases and V 7 bases, and 10 bases lay outside the gene matches. The CDR3 covers 16 residues. For the CDR3, the DNA is TGCAGTGTCGGCACGAGGACTAGCGGGAGGGGCTACGAGCAGTACTTC. As protein: CSVGTRTSGRGYEQYF.

The V call is TRBV24-1, the J call TRBJ2-1, with D tentatively TRBD2 (6 bases). The CDR3 contains 13 residues. Germline values: CDR1 KGHDR, CDR2 SFDVKD. V was trimmed by 3 bases and J by 10 bases, leaving 12 bases between them. For the CDR3, the DNA is TGTGCCACCAGTGATGATTGGGGGAGGGAGCAGTTCTTC. It translates to CATSDDWGREQFF.

In this sample, this clonotype turned up a few times. The rearrangement links TRBV20-1 to TRBJ2-3; the match to TRBD2 covers 7 bases. The CDR3 is 13 residues long. In germline, CDR1 is DFQATT, CDR2 SNEGSKA (reference sequence). J lost 6 bases, V lost 1 base, and 4 bases had no gene match. CDR3 region: CSARVWEGDTQYF. CDR3 DNA: TGCAGTGCTAGAGTCTGGGAGGGGGATACGCAGTATTTT.

V is TRBV5-1 and J is TRBJ1-1; no clear D gene. The germline V gene has CDR1 SGHRS and CDR2 YFSETQ. The CDR3 is made up of 13 amino acids. Trimming took off 3 bases at V and 3 bases at J, with 9 bases between the two ends. Written as DNA, the CDR3 is TGCGCCAGCAGCTACTGGGGAGACACTGAAGCTTTCTTT. This sequence encodes CASSYWGDTEAFF.

The rearrangement joins TRBV4-1 to TRBJ2-6; unclear D gene. CDR1 is MGHRA, CDR2 YSYEKL, per germline. Trimming removed 0 bases at V and 0 bases at J, with 15 bases between. The CDR3 runs 19 residues. CDR3 bases: TGCGCCAGCAGCCAAGAGAAAGGAGCCAACCCCTCTGGGGCCAACGTCCTGACTTTC. Translation gives CASSQEKGANPSGANVLTF.

This clonotype showed up just a few times. The rearrangement links TRBV15 to TRBJ2-5; 14 nucleotides align to TRBD2. The V gene end was trimmed by 5 bases and the J gene end by 4 bases; junction bases not matched to a gene: 12. CDR1 is LNHNV and CDR2 is YYDKDF in the germline V gene (reference sequence). CDR3 length: 18 amino acids. DNA of the CDR3: TGTGCCACCAGCCACCTGGGACTAGCGGGGGACGCCAGAGAGACCCAGTACTTC. Amino acids: CATSHLGLAGDARETQYF.

The chain employs TRBV24-1 and TRBJ1-2; tentatively, D is TRBD1 (6 bases). V lost 3 bases, J lost 5 bases, and 12 bases lay in between. Germline values: CDR1 KGHDR, CDR2 SFDVKD. The CDR3 is 14 amino acids. CDR3 nucleotide sequence: TGTGCCACCAGTGATGCACAGGGCCCATATGGCTACACCTTC. Translating gives CATSDAQGPYGYTF.

This clonotype was detected once. The gene calls are TRBV5-1 and TRBJ2-5; D is undetermined. There are 15 residues in the CDR3. Germline V CDR1 and CDR2: SGHRS, YFSETQ. Trimming shortened V by 0 bases and J by 2 bases, and 11 bases separated the two germline ends. In DNA form, the CDR3 reads TGCGCCAGCAGCTTGGTATCGGCACCACAAGAGACCCAGTACTTC. Translation gives CASSLVSAPQETQYF. The full variable domain, its missing parts supplied by reference TRBV5-1 and TRBJ2-5, is KAGVTQTPRYLIKTRGQQVTLSCSPISGHRSVSWYQQTPGQGLQFLFEYFSETQRNKGNFPGRFSGRQFSNSRSEMNVSTLELGDSALYLCASSLVSAPQETQYFGPGTRLLVL.

This clonotype occurred a few times. The V and J genes are TRBV4-1 and TRBJ2-7, with unresolved D. Germline-derived CDR1 and CDR2 are MGHRA and YSYEKL. This CDR3 has 15 residues. Trimming took off 0 bases at V and 5 bases at J, with 14 bases between the two ends. This chain's CDR3 is CASSQEILGLNEQYF. Written as DNA, the CDR3 is TGCGCCAGCAGCCAAGAAATCCTGGGCCTCAACGAGCAGTACTTC.

This clonotype was seen more than once but under ten times. The chain couples TRBV4-3 to TRBJ1-2, with D possibly matching TRBD1 (5 bases). This CDR3 is built from 14 residues. Germline CDR1 reads LGHNA; CDR2 reads YSLEER. V lost 3 bases and J lost 2, with 10 bases in between. In DNA form, the CDR3 reads TGCGCCAGCAGCCATGCAGGGTCCAACTATGGCTACACCTTC. Encoded protein: CASSHAGSNYGYTF.

The V and J genes are TRBV5-5 and TRBJ2-3, with 10 bases matching TRBD2. This CDR3 has 17 amino acids. Germline V CDR1 and CDR2: SGHKS, YYEKEE (reference sequence). V gave up 2 bases and J gave up 0 bases; unmatched junction bases: 6. This CDR3 reads CASSFWTSGYSTDTQYF. CDR3 sequence (DNA): TGTGCCAGCAGCTTTTGGACTAGCGGTTATAGCACAGATACGCAGTATTTT. Looking up the rest from reference TRBV5-5 and TRBJ2-3 gives the full variable domain: DAGVTQSPTHLIKTRGQQVTLRCSPISGHKSVSWYQQVLGQGPQFIFQYYEKEERGRGNFPDRFSARQFPNYSSELNVNALLLGDSALYLCASSFWTSGYSTDTQYFGPGTRLTVL.

This clonotype has just a few counts. The CDR3 spells CASSLTSGRAFYSDTQYF. DNA for the CDR3: TGTGCCAGCAGCCTGACTAGCGGGAGGGCCTTTTACTCAGATACGCAGTATTTT. The chain employs TRBV7-6 and TRBJ2-3; 14 positions agree with TRBD2. This CDR3 is 18 amino acids long. Per germline, CDR1 SGHVS and CDR2 FNYEAQ. The V and J ends lost 5 bases and 4 bases, in that order; junction bases with no gene match: 11.

This chain uses TRBV11-2 with TRBJ2-7; perhaps D is TRBD1 or TRBD2 (5 bases each). The CDR3 spans 14 residues. With 4 bases removed from V and 0 bases from J, the gap between germline ends came to 10 bases. CDR1 SGHAT and CDR2 FQNNGV come from the germline V gene. The CDR3 sequence is CASSSEGNSYEQYF. For the CDR3, the DNA is TGTGCCAGCAGCTCCGAGGGGAACTCCTACGAGCAGTACTTC.

This clonotype was picked up a small number of times. The V call is TRBV6-2 or TRBV6-3, the J call TRBJ2-2; TRBD2 matches 12 bases. Germline V gene data show CDR1 as MNHEY and CDR2 as SVGEGT. The CDR3 covers 16 residues. The V and J ends lost 4 bases and 6 bases, in that order; junction bases with no gene match: 6. The CDR3 DNA sequence: TGTGCCAGCAGTTCCCGCGGACTAGCGGGACCCGGGGAGCTGTTTTTT. Encoded protein: CASSSRGLAGPGELFF.

This clonotype occurred a few times. The chain employs TRBV7-9 and TRBJ1-5, with unresolved D. The CDR3 contains 12 residues. Trimming shortened V by 6 bases and J by 0 bases, and 3 bases separated the two germline ends. Germline-derived CDR1 and CDR2 are SEHNR and FQNEAQ (reference sequence). CDR3: CASRPSNQPQHF. The CDR3 DNA is TGTGCCAGCAGGCCTAGCAATCAGCCCCAGCATTTT.

V and J are TRBV28 and TRBJ2-5; 12 nucleotides align to TRBD2. The CDR3 contains 15 residues. The V gene end was trimmed by 7 bases and the J gene end by 5 bases; junction bases not matched to a gene: 8. Per the germline V gene, CDR1 is MDHEN and CDR2 is SYDVKM. This CDR3 reads CASTLRLAGVETQYF. The CDR3 DNA sequence: TGTGCCAGCACCCTTAGACTAGCGGGAGTGGAGACCCAGTACTTC.

This clonotype turned up a few times. The chain combines TRBV7-9 with TRBJ2-7, with 7 bases that match TRBD1. The V segment lost 5 bases and the J segment 6 bases; nucleotides outside the gene matches: 16. From germline, CDR1 is SEHNR and CDR2 FQNEAQ (reference sequence). There are 16 residues in the CDR3. Here the CDR3 DNA reads TGTGCCAGCAGCCCCCGGACAGGAAAGTCTTTTCGCGAGCAGTACTTC. This gives the protein CASSPRTGKSFREQYF. The full variable domain, its missing parts supplied by reference TRBV7-9 and TRBJ2-7, is DTGVSQNPRHKITKRGQNVTFRCDPISEHNRLYWYRQTLGQGPEFLTYFQNEAQLEKSRLLSDRFSAERPKGSFSTLEIQRTEQGDSAMYLCASSPRTGKSFREQYFGPGTRLTVT.

This clonotype turned up a few times. This chain joins TRBV4-1 and TRBJ2-5; either TRBD1 or TRBD2 may fit D (5 bases each). V was pared by 3 bases and J by 1 base, with 12 bases between. CDR1 MGHRA and CDR2 YSYEKL come from the germline V gene. The CDR3 spans 15 residues. CDR3 coding DNA: TGCGCCAGCAGCCAGGGACGGACGGTCCAAGAGACCCAGTACTTC. Its translation is CASSQGRTVQETQYF.